The text below deals with one T cell receptor (beta chain). This sample is part of a study of shared clonotypes between healthy human individuals. J gave up 7 bases and V 6 bases, and 14 bases lay outside the gene matches. The germline gives CDR1 MDHEN, CDR2 SYDVKM. The length of the CDR3 is 17 residues. Methods used by the authors: ImmunoSEQ junction-only sequences lacked quality scores, so their filtering differed. Sequenced by immunoSEQ multiplex PCR; TCRdb stores in-frame clones only, minus some. V, J and clone size derive from that table, while D and trimming were established from the DNA sequence. The table has about 2.1 million clones, about 94% seen once. CD8 cells classed as naive were CD45RO-negative and positively selected for CCR7, excluding terminally differentiated effector memory CD45RA+ cells.

This TCR was sampled from a young man in good health. Some clones in this sample may be carry-over from other donors' samples. The rearrangement links TRBV28 to TRBJ2-1; 11 bases are shared with TRBD2. The sequenced material came from naive CD8+ T cells from PBMCs. The CDR3 coding sequence is TGTGCCAGCAGACCCCGACTAGCGGGACGACCCTTGAATGAGCAGTTCTTC. Residues: CASRPRLAGRPLNEQFF. Together with reference TRBV28 and TRBJ2-1, the CDR3 gives the full variable domain: DVKVTQSSRYLVKRTGEKVFLECVQDMDHENMFWYRQDPGLGLRLIYFSYDVKMKEKGDIPEGYSVSREKKERFSLILESASTNQTSMYLCASRPRLAGRPLNEQFFGPGTRLTVL.